The 12 T cell receptor beta chains listed next were all sequenced from one sample in a study of cytomegalovirus exposure and HLA in healthy donors. PCR employed 60 Vbeta and 13 Jbeta primers. Only in-frame clones appear in the TCRdb table, and some are missing; sequencing was by immunoSEQ multiplex PCR. The table shows around 230,000 clones, with 85% occurring only once. The material sequenced was PBMCs. These receptors originate from a girl aged 2 to 10 in good health and CMV-seronegative.

This chain joins TRBV6-5 and TRBJ1-1; the D is unclear. CDR1 and CDR2 (germline): MNHEY, SVGAGI. The CDR3 has 13 residues. Deletions cut 2 bases from V and 5 bases from J, with 9 bases between. CDR3 nucleotide sequence: TGTGCCAGCAGTTACCGGGAGGGTACTGAAGCTTTCTTT. It codes for CASSYREGTEAFF.

The chain recombines TRBV18 with TRBJ2-1, with a tentative D call TRBD2 (5 bases). Germline CDR1 is KGHSH and CDR2 is LQKENI. The CDR3 runs 16 residues. The V and J ends lost 3 bases and 7 bases respectively, with 19 bases between them. The CDR3: CASSPNSVTHQNEQFF. The CDR3 nucleotides are TGTGCCAGCTCACCTAATAGCGTCACACATCAGAATGAGCAGTTCTTC. The entire variable domain, with the rest obtained from reference TRBV18 and TRBJ2-1, is as follows: NAGVMQNPRHLVRRRGQEARLRCSPMKGHSHVYWYRQLPEEGLKFMVYLQKENIIDESGMPKERFSAEFPKEGPSILRIQQVVRGDSAAYFCASSPNSVTHQNEQFFGPGTRLTVL.

This chain uses TRBV28 with TRBJ2-7, with D perhaps matching TRBD2 (5 bases). The CDR3 contains 15 residues. The germline V and J ends were trimmed by 6 bases and 4 bases, with 19 bases remaining between them. Per the germline V gene, CDR1 is MDHEN and CDR2 is SYDVKM. Written as DNA, the CDR3 is TGTGCCAGCAGACAGCCCGGAGGCGGAGAGTACGAGCAGTACTTC. Protein product: CASRQPGGGEYEQYF.

The chain carries TRBV18 and TRBJ2-7; 14 nucleotides match TRBD2. The CDR3 has 20 amino acids. Trimming took 2 bases from V and 3 from J; bases not matched to a gene: 15. The germline V gene encodes CDR1 KGHSH and CDR2 LQKENI. The CDR3 here is CASSPVAGLAGDGGGYEQYF. CDR3 DNA sequence: TGTGCCAGCTCACCAGTGGCGGGACTAGCGGGAGACGGCGGCGGCTACGAGCAGTACTTC.

V is TRBV2 and J is TRBJ1-1; perhaps TRBD1 as D (6 bases). The CDR3 has 17 residues. Trimming removed 7 bases at V and 0 bases at J, with 21 bases between. Germline-derived CDR1 and CDR2 are SNHLY and FYNNEI. Here the CDR3 DNA reads TGTGCCAGCACGAGAGGGGGACGGATCGGTTTGAACACTGAAGCTTTCTTT. It is translated as CASTRGGRIGLNTEAFF.

This chain connects TRBV19 to TRBJ1-4; no clear D. The CDR3 covers 12 residues. V was cut by 2 bases and J by 5 bases, with 3 bases left in between. The germline CDR1 and CDR2 sequences are LNHDA and SQIVND (reference sequence). Written as DNA, the CDR3 is TGTGCCAGTAGTATACGGAATGAAAAACTGTTTTTT. Its protein is CASSIRNEKLFF.

The V and J genes are TRBV6-1 and TRBJ1-4; TRBD1 matches 7 bases. Germline V CDR1 and CDR2: MNHNS, SASEGT. This CDR3 comprises 14 residues. The junction had 8 bases not matched to a gene; V was cut back by 6 bases and J by 7 bases. CDR3 in amino acids: CASRDTGVVEKLFF. CDR3 sequence (DNA): TGTGCCAGCAGGGATACAGGGGTGGTTGAAAAACTGTTTTTT.

This clone is a singleton in its sample. V usage is TRBV5-4 and J usage is TRBJ2-5; D is possibly TRBD2 (7 bases). Germline values: CDR1 SGHNT, CDR2 YYREEE (reference sequence). CDR3 length equals 16 residues. V was cut by 5 bases and J by 5 bases, with 22 bases left in between. CDR3: CASSPRVAGRGETQYF. In DNA, the CDR3 is TGTGCCAGCAGTCCAAGGGTAGCGGGTAGGGGGGAGACCCAGTACTTC.

The chain employs TRBV10-3 and TRBJ2-7; no definite D call. The CDR3 runs 12 residues. Deletions cut 0 bases from V and 4 bases from J, with 4 bases between. Germline V gene lookup returns CDR1 ENHRY and CDR2 SYGVKD. CDR3 sequence (DNA): TGTGCCATCAGTGAGTCCCTTTACGAGCAGTACTTC. Translated: CAISESLYEQYF.

Turning to this clone: Distinct nucleotide sequences in the sample also encode this CDR3. This chain links TRBV5-1 with TRBJ1-2; TRBD1 matches 9 bases. Germline V gives CDR1 SGHRS, CDR2 YFSETQ. V was pared by 0 bases and J by 4 bases, with 1 base of the junction left unmatched. The CDR3 extends over 14 amino acids. The CDR3 here is CASSLGQGVYGYTF. The CDR3 bases are TGCGCCAGCAGCTTGGGACAGGGGGTCTATGGCTACACCTTC.

V is TRBV6-5 and J is TRBJ2-7; D is possibly TRBD2 (5 bases). Per germline, CDR1 MNHEY and CDR2 SVGAGI. The CDR3 spans 14 residues. V lost 5 bases to trimming and J lost 2 bases, with 13 bases between them. CDR3 sequence: CASSPSETTYEQYF. For the CDR3, the DNA is TGTGCCAGCAGTCCATCAGAGACTACCTACGAGCAGTACTTC.

The rearrangement uses TRBV4-1 and TRBJ2-1; 9 nucleotides line up with TRBD2. The V gene's germline CDR1 is MGHRA and CDR2 YSYEKL. The ends lost 5 bases at V and 1 base at J; junction bases unmatched: 15. The CDR3 is made up of 19 amino acids. The CDR3 loop reads CASSDESGGGRASYNEQFF. In DNA, the CDR3 is TGCGCCAGCAGCGACGAGAGCGGGGGCGGGAGGGCTTCCTACAATGAGCAGTTCTTC.